This T cell receptor (beta chain) derives from a study of Ad26.COV2.S vaccination and SARS-CoV-2 variants. The method was immunoSEQ multiplex PCR; TCRdb's version includes in-frame clones alone and lacks a portion of them. The sample shows roughly 420,000 clones, roughly nine tenths of them seen only once. Treatment reported: about 20 received Ad26.COV2.S at low or high dose, single or two shots; several received placebo; per-sample allocation not given. The samples date from day 63 after the first vaccine or placebo injection. V lost 3 bases to trimming and J lost 5 bases, with 18 bases between them. CDR3 length: 17 residues. The V gene's germline CDR1 is SGHRS and CDR2 YFSETQ.

The chain employs TRBV5-1 and TRBJ1-6; possibly TRBD1 for D (5 bases). The input for sequencing was peripheral blood, taken in a trial of Ad26.COV2.S vaccine versus placebo. The source of this sequence is a person between 18 and 65 years old who received the Ad26.COV2.S COVID-19 vaccine or a placebo. As DNA, the CDR3 is TGCGCCAGCAGCTATGGGGTGGTGGGGGTGGATAATTCACCCCTCCACTTT. The encoded protein is CASSYGVVGVDNSPLHF.